These 25 T cell receptor beta chains were all obtained from the same sample, sequenced in a study of regulatory T cells in long-lasting Graves disease. Stated time point: newly diagnosed GD, antithyroid drugs for less than 3 months. The TCR library was made from RNA extracted from PBMCs. Building of the TCR beta libraries involved iRepertoire HTBI primers and Arm-PCR of CDR3 regions. Using its own MiXCR run on the multiplex PCR reads, TCRdb lists one record per CDR3 protein. The sample holds approximately 230,000 distinct CDR3 sequences, about 18% seen once. This sample comprised peripheral blood mononuclear cells (PBMCs), obtained at new diagnosis, from a patient treated with antithyroid drugs. Source of these receptors: a female donor with Graves disease.

This clonotype was counted many times. This sequence joins TRBV7-2 and TRBJ1-5; 7 bases align to TRBD1. Germline V lookup: CDR1 SGHTA, CDR2 FQGNSA. Trimming took 1 base from V and 5 from J; bases not matched to a gene: 11. The CDR3 totals 17 residues. The DNA of the CDR3 is TGTGCCAGCAGCTTAGTTCTGTCCAGGGGGGGAGATCAGCCCCAGCATTTT. Amino acids: CASSLVLSRGGDQPQHF. The entire variable domain, with the rest obtained from reference TRBV7-2 and TRBJ1-5, is as follows: GAGVSQSPSNKVTEKGKDVELRCDPISGHTALYWYRQSLGQGLEFLIYFQGNSAPDKSGLPSDRFSAERTGGSVSTLTIQRTQQEDSAVYLCASSLVLSRGGDQPQHFGDGTRLSIL.

This clonotype was seen ten or more times. This chain connects TRBV12-3 or TRBV12-4 to TRBJ2-5; 14 nucleotides align to TRBD2. Germline trimming cut 10 bases from V and 5 bases from J; bases unmatched to any gene: 3. There are 13 residues in the CDR3. The CDR3, as DNA: TGTGCCACGCGACTAGCGGGAGGGGAGACCCAGTACTTC. This encodes CATRLAGGETQYF.

There are many counts of this clonotype. The chain has TRBV7-2 and TRBJ2-3; 10 bases agree with TRBD2. The CDR3 consists of 16 residues. The germline gives CDR1 SGHTA, CDR2 FQGNSA. V was clipped by 5 bases and J by 3 bases; unmatched bases: 8. The CDR3 DNA reads as TGTGCCAGCAGCCACGGGGCTAGCGGGAGAACAGATACGCAGTATTTT. It encodes CASSHGASGRTDTQYF.

This clonotype was recorded at least ten times. The chain uses TRBV24-1 and TRBJ1-4, with 7 nucleotides matching TRBD1. The CDR3 spans 16 residues. Per germline, CDR1 KGHDR and CDR2 SFDVKD. With 3 bases clipped from V and 8 bases from J, the junction kept 11 bases outside the gene matches. The DNA of the CDR3 is TGTGCCACCAGTGATCCAACAGGGGTTCAGGGCGAAAAACTGTTTTTT. It yields the protein CATSDPTGVQGEKLFF.

This clonotype was detected ten times or more. The V call is TRBV6-1, the J call TRBJ1-5, with D unresolved. CDR3 length: 13 residues. Trimming removed 5 bases from V and 7 bases from J, with 12 bases in between. Germline CDR1 and CDR2: MNHNS and SASEGT. The CDR3, as DNA: TGTGCCAGCAGTCCGCAGTTATTACAGCCCCAGCATTTT. Encoded protein: CASSPQLLQPQHF.

This clonotype was seen ten or more times. This chain connects TRBV10-3 to TRBJ2-1; a possible D gene is TRBD1 (7 bases). Germline V gene sequence: CDR1 ENHRY, CDR2 SYGVKD. Trimming left V 7 bases short and J 5 bases short, with 15 bases between. The CDR3 totals 14 residues. The CDR3 region is CAIKGARENNEQFF. CDR3 nucleotide sequence: TGTGCCATCAAGGGGGCGCGGGAAAACAATGAGCAGTTCTTC.

To note about this clonotype: This may be a read error, as it is one base from a much larger clone. The CDR3: CVSSIGPGTGYEKLFF. The CDR3 nucleotides read TGTGTCAGTAGTATAGGCCCCGGGACAGGGTATGAAAAACTGTTTTTT. The chain uses TRBV19 and TRBJ1-4; TRBD1 aligns across 9 bases. Germline V lookup: CDR1 LNHDA, CDR2 SQIVND (reference sequence). The CDR3 extends over 16 amino acids.

In its sample, this clonotype was seen many times. This chain connects TRBV29-1 to TRBJ1-3, with TRBD1 matching 7 bases. This CDR3 is 14 amino acids long. V lost 7 bases and J lost 6; bases outside the gene matches: 12. The germline V gene encodes CDR1 SQVTM and CDR2 ANQGSEA. In nucleotides, the CDR3 is TGCAGCGCCGCCGAGACAGGGAGAACAAACACCATATATTTT. This translates into CSAAETGRTNTIYF.

The gene calls are TRBV4-3 and TRBJ1-5; D might be TRBD1 (5 bases). The CDR3 is 20 amino acids. V was pared by 0 bases and J by 4 bases, with 25 bases between. Germline V CDR1 and CDR2: LGHNA, YSLEER. This CDR3 is CASSQDFDYGARTPNQPQHF. The CDR3 DNA reads TGCGCCAGCAGCCAAGATTTTGATTATGGGGCGAGGACCCCGAATCAGCCCCAGCATTTT.

The chain is built from TRBV20-1 and TRBJ2-7; a possible D gene is TRBD1 (6 bases). Germline V lookup: CDR1 DFQATT, CDR2 SNEGSKA (reference sequence). There are 15 residues in the CDR3. V was cut by 0 bases and J by 0 bases, with 12 bases left in between. The CDR3 is CSARDRDRSSYEQYF. The DNA of the CDR3 is TGCAGTGCTAGAGACCGTGACAGGTCCTCCTACGAGCAGTACTTC.

This clonotype was detected only a few times. This rearrangement joins TRBV5-5 to TRBJ2-7; tentatively, D is TRBD1 (5 bases). Germline values: CDR1 SGHKS, CDR2 YYEKEE (reference sequence). This CDR3 spans 14 amino acids. Deletions cut 1 base from V and 3 bases from J, with 11 bases between. The CDR3 DNA follows: TGTGCCAGCAGCTTGACAGGTCAAAACTACGAGCAGTACTTC. Its protein is CASSLTGQNYEQYF.

CDR3 DNA: TGTGCCACCAGCAGAGACGCGGGGGCGGTGGATGAAAAACTGTTTTTT. Translated, it gives CATSRDAGAVDEKLFF. This chain joins TRBV15 and TRBJ1-4; D is perhaps TRBD1 (6 bases). The CDR3 covers 16 residues. Trimming cost V 0 bases and J 6 bases, with 14 bases left between them. CDR1 and CDR2 from the germline V gene are LNHNV and YYDKDF (reference sequence).

The chain employs TRBV7-9 and TRBJ1-5, with no clear D. V lost 5 bases and J 2 bases, leaving 16 bases between the germline ends. Per the germline V gene, CDR1 is SEHNR and CDR2 is FQNEAQ (reference sequence). The CDR3 has 16 amino acids. In nucleotides, the CDR3 is TGTGCCAGCAGCCCCGAACATTGGTCTGGCAATCAGCCCCAGCATTTT. Its translation: CASSPEHWSGNQPQHF.

This clonotype was counted ten times or more. This chain connects TRBV28 to TRBJ1-5, with D possibly matching TRBD1 (5 bases). This CDR3 spans 12 amino acids. V dropped 8 bases and J dropped 9 bases, with 14 bases sitting between them. The germline CDR1 and CDR2 sequences are MDHEN and SYDVKM. Written as DNA, the CDR3 is TGTGCCAGCTCGTTGAACCAGGGGCCCCAGCATTTT. Translated, it gives CASSLNQGPQHF.

This clonotype was detected ten times or more. V usage is TRBV7-2 and J usage is TRBJ1-1, with TRBD1 as a possible D gene (5 bases). Deletions cut 4 bases from V and 7 bases from J, with 19 bases between. The CDR3 sequence is 15 residues long. From germline, CDR1 is SGHTA and CDR2 FQGNSA. In nucleotides, the CDR3 is TGTGCCAGCAGCTGGGGGACGGGAAGATCCTTTGAAGCTTTCTTT. Translated: CASSWGTGRSFEAFF. Full variable domain (outside the CDR3, taken from reference TRBV7-2 and TRBJ1-1): GAGVSQSPSNKVTEKGKDVELRCDPISGHTALYWYRQSLGQGLEFLIYFQGNSAPDKSGLPSDRFSAERTGGSVSTLTIQRTQQEDSAVYLCASSWGTGRSFEAFFGQGTRLTVV.

This clonotype was recorded many times. CDR3 nucleotide sequence: TGTGCCAGCAGCGCCAGTGGAGCGCAATCCTACGAGCAGTACTTC. Translating it yields CASSASGAQSYEQYF. The chain uses TRBV9 and TRBJ2-7; D is unresolved. The V and J ends lost 3 bases and 1 base respectively, with 14 bases between them. The CDR3 extends over 15 amino acids. CDR1 is SGDLS, CDR2 YYNGEE, per germline.

This clonotype was seen many times. This chain connects TRBV20-1 to TRBJ2-5, with D perhaps matching TRBD2 (6 bases). The CDR3 extends over 13 amino acids. CDR1 is DFQATT, CDR2 SNEGSKA, per germline (reference sequence). V was trimmed by 6 bases and J by 1 base, leaving 12 bases between them. The CDR3 reads CSAVEGIQETQYF. Here the CDR3 DNA reads TGCAGTGCGGTGGAGGGGATCCAAGAGACCCAGTACTTC.

This clonotype was found many times. The chain employs TRBV20-1 and TRBJ1-1; D not resolved. The CDR3 consists of 11 residues. Per germline, CDR1 DFQATT and CDR2 SNEGSKA (reference sequence). V lost 2 bases to trimming and J lost 5 bases, with 6 bases between them. Written as DNA, the CDR3 is TGCAGTGCTAGAAGTGGAACTGAAGCTTTCTTT. Protein sequence: CSARSGTEAFF.

This clonotype came up a few times. A much larger clone differs by one base, so this may be a read error. This chain connects TRBV29-1 to TRBJ1-6, with D perhaps TRBD1 (5 bases). Germline values: CDR1 SQVTM, CDR2 ANQGSEA. The CDR3 runs 14 residues. In nucleotides, the CDR3 is TGCAGCGTTGGGGGCCCTCAAACTAATCCACCCCTCCACTTT. Its protein product is CSVGGPQTNPPLHF.

About this clonotype itself: A read error may explain this, as a much larger clone is one base away. The gene calls are TRBV24-1 and TRBJ2-2; possibly TRBD2 for D (6 bases). This CDR3 is 14 amino acids long. CDR1 and CDR2 from the germline V gene are KGHDR and SFDVKD. CDR3 coding DNA: TGTGCCACCAGTGATTTCAGGGCCACCGGGGGGCTGTTTTTT. Protein product: CATSDFRATGGLFF.

The J gene is TRBJ1-5, the V gene TRBV7-2; perhaps TRBD1 as D (5 bases). The CDR3 is made up of 16 amino acids. V lost 1 base and J 6 bases, leaving 16 bases between the germline ends. Germline V gene sequence: CDR1 SGHTA, CDR2 FQGNSA. CDR3 in amino acids: CASSLVRTTNLQPQHF. CDR3 in DNA: TGTGCCAGCAGCTTAGTTAGGACAACAAACCTTCAGCCCCAGCATTTT.

Ten or more counts support this clonotype. The chain uses TRBV6-2 or TRBV6-3 and TRBJ2-3; either TRBD1 or TRBD2 may fit D (5 bases each). V lost 5 bases to trimming and J lost 6 bases, with 21 bases between them. CDR3 length: 16 amino acids. Germline V CDR1 and CDR2: MNHEY, SVGEGT. CDR3 in DNA: TGTGCCAGCAGTCCCGGGACGTACTACACAAGGGATACGCAGTATTTT. Its protein product is CASSPGTYYTRDTQYF.

This clonotype has at least ten counts. The chain combines TRBV9 with TRBJ1-3; 9 positions agree with TRBD1. V shed 2 bases and J 1 base; nucleotides not matched to a gene: 4. The CDR3 runs 16 residues. Germline CDR1 reads SGDLS; CDR2 reads YYNGEE. The CDR3, as DNA: TGTGCCAGCAGCGTCGTGGGGACAGGGTCTGGAAACACCATATATTTT. This gives the protein CASSVVGTGSGNTIYF. Supplemented by reference TRBV9 and TRBJ1-3, the full variable domain reads DSGVTQTPKHLITATGQRVTLRCSPRSGDLSVYWYQQSLDQGLQFLIQYYNGEERAKGNILERFSAQQFPDLHSELNLSSLELGDSALYFCASSVVGTGSGNTIYFGEGSWLTVV.

This clonotype was picked up many times. The chain links TRBV28 to TRBJ2-7; possible D gene TRBD1, 6 bases. The V and J ends lost 7 bases and 4 bases respectively, with 8 bases between them. This CDR3 comprises 11 residues. Germline CDR1 MDHEN, CDR2 SYDVKM. The CDR3 bases are TGTGCCAGCACTACAGGGTACGAGCAGTACTTC. Translated, it gives CASTTGYEQYF.

This clonotype was observed many times. This chain joins TRBV20-1 and TRBJ2-1, with 10 nucleotides matching TRBD2. This CDR3 is built from 17 residues. V was pared by 6 bases and J by 1 base, with 12 bases of the junction left unmatched. Germline assignment: CDR1 DFQATT and CDR2 SNEGSKA (reference sequence). CDR3 residues: CSASTSGTPSSYNEQFF. CDR3 nucleotide sequence: TGCAGTGCCTCTACTAGCGGGACTCCGTCGTCCTACAATGAGCAGTTCTTC.